This TCR beta chain derives from a study of molecular identifiers for immune sequencing clone quantification. The table lists this clonotype with many counts. No antigen is known for it. Study results and caveats: Clones with over 20 RNA copies captured over 98% of effector molecules but under 1% of naive ones.

MiXCR, applied by TCRdb to the PCR reads, yields one record per CDR3 protein. The data contain 62,000 or so distinct CDR3 sequences, less than 20% of them singletons. The sequence came from a human donor in good health. Some libraries in this study had Jurkat cell RNA spiked in. The sample comprised naive CD8+ T cells from blood, with Jurkat cell RNA spiked in. Subset: FACS-sorted CD8+CD4-CCR7+CD45RA+ naive T cells.

CDR3 DNA: TGTGCCAGCAGCTTGGGGGGGCTTGGCACTGAAGCTTTCTTT. Translation: CASSLGGLGTEAFF. The V gene is TRBV7-6, the J gene TRBJ1-1, with D possibly TRBD1 on 6 matching bases. V was trimmed by 3 bases and J by 4 bases, leaving 12 bases between them. Germline CDR1 and CDR2: SGHVS and FNYEAQ. The CDR3 sequence is 14 residues long.